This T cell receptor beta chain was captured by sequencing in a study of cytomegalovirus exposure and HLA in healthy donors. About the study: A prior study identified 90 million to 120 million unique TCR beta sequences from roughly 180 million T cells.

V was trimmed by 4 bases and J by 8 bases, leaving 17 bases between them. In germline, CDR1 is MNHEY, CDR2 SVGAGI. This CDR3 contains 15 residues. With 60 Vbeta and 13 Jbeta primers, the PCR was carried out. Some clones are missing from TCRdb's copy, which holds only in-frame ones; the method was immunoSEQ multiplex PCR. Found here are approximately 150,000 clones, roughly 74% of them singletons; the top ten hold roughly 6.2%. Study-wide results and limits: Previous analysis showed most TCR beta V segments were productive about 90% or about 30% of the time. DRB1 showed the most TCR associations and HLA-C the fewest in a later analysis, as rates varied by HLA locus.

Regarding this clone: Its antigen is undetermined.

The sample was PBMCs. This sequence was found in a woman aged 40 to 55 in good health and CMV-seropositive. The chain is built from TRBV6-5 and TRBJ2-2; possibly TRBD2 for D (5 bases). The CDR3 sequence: CASSSSSPPLGELFF. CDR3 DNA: TGTGCCAGCAGTTCTAGCAGCCCCCCATTGGGGGAGCTGTTTTTT.